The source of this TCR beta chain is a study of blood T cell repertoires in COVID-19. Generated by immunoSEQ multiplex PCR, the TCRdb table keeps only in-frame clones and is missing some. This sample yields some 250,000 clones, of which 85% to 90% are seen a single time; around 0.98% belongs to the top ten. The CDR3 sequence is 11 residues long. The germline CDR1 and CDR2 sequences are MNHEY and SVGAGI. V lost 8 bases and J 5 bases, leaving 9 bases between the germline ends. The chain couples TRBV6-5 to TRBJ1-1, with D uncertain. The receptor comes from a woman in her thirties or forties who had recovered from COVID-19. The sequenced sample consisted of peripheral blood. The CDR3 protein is CASGLSTEAFF. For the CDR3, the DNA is TGTGCCAGCGGACTCTCGACTGAAGCTTTCTTT.